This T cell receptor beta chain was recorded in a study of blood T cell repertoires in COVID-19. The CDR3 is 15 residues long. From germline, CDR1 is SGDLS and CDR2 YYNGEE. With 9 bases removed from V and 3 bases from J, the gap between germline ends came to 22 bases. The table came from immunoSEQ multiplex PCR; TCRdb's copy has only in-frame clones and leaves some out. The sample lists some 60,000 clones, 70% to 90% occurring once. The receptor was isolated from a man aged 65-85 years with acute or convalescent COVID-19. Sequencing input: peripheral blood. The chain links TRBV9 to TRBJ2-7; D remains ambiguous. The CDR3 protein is CANTSAGFYGYEQYF. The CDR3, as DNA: TGTGCCAACACGTCGGCCGGGTTTTACGGCTACGAGCAGTACTTC. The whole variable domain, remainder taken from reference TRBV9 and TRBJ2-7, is DSGVTQTPKHLITATGQRVTLRCSPRSGDLSVYWYQQSLDQGLQFLIQYYNGEERAKGNILERFSAQQFPDLHSELNLSSLELGDSALYFCANTSAGFYGYEQYFGPGTRLTVT.